This T cell receptor beta chain derives from a study of blood T cell repertoires in COVID-19 (dated by TCRdb to the early 2020s). With respect to the entire study: The collaborator samples originated in the United States, Italy and Spain and spanned the acute and convalescent phases of COVID-19. A de-identified subject ID, COVID-19 status, age in years and sex were almost always included in the sample metadata. Where HLA class I and class II types were available, the types were taken from metadata supplied by the sample provider, not from assay-based typing. The repertoires were released in a freely available public database meant as a resource for research on the immune response to SARS-CoV-2. The material from the prospective study consisted of cDNA or gDNA derived from T cells, B-cell-depleted T cells, or PBMCs. The dataset comprised deeply sampled blood TCRbeta repertoires from subjects exposed to, actively infected with, or recovered from COVID-19. Samples came from the ongoing ImmuneRACE study (first 160 participants) plus 1,254 subjects from 6 global collaborators. General findings and caveats noted by the study authors: The quantity of clinical and demographic metadata differed by source and by participant and was supplied without curation.

Trimming removed 1 base from V and 0 bases from J, leaving 10 bases between the germline ends. As encoded in the germline V gene, CDR1 is SGDLS while CDR2 is YYNGEE. The CDR3, from cysteine to phenylalanine, totals 15 residues. Only the CDR3 region is kept as DNA, spanning 45 bases read in frame from base 1. One collaborating source in Seattle enrolled patients while the patients were actively infected and followed the patients over time throughout the course of disease. Whole blood was collected in K2EDTA tubes by collaborating institutions according to the institutions' own protocols. Collaborator samples were shipped for TCRbeta analysis as frozen whole blood, isolated PBMCs, or DNA extracted from either sample type. As to this clone: Its specific antigen is unknown. Base-call qualities are not available, and no considerably larger clone is one nucleotide away.

TCRbeta CDR3 regions were amplified from genomic DNA using the immunoSEQ Assay, a bias-controlled multiplex PCR. The published analysis was carried out like this. The number of nucleated cells in each sample was estimated from the amplification of reference gene primers within the assay. Sequence reads were collapsed and filtered to measure the absolute abundance of every unique TCRbeta CDR3 rearrangement. For each sample, productive Simpson clonality was calculated by taking the square root of Simpson's diversity index across productive rearrangements. The table comes from immuneACCESS by way of TCRdb, which keeps in-frame sequences with V and J called. Part of the clones is missing from these tables; in studies checked, under half for an unresolved V gene and the rest for unknown reasons. D and trimming come from the DNA, and the V and J calls and clone size come from that table. The sample table contains a few hundred thousand clones; only one count was recorded for more than 80% of them. The ten most abundant clones make up 5.5% to 8% of the sample.

The sample consisted of peripheral blood. The receptor's source is a woman aged 50 to 65 with COVID-19, enrolled during active disease. The rearranged chain carries TRBV9 and TRBJ2-5; the D region possibly corresponds to TRBD2 (6 bases align). The DNA sequence is TGTGCCAGCAGCGTATTCCGGGGGTACCAAGAGACCCAGTACTTC. Its coded protein is CASSVFRGYQETQYF.